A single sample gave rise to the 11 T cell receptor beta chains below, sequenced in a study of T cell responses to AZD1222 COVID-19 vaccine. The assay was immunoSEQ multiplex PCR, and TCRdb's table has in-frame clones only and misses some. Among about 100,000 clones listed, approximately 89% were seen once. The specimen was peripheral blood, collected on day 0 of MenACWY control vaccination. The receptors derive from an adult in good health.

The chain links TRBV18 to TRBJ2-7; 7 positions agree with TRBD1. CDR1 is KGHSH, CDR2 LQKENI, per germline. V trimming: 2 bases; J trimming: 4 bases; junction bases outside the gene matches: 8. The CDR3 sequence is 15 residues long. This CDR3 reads CASSPIGGVEYEQYF. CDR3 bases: TGTGCCAGCTCACCAATAGGGGGCGTTGAATACGAGCAGTACTTC.

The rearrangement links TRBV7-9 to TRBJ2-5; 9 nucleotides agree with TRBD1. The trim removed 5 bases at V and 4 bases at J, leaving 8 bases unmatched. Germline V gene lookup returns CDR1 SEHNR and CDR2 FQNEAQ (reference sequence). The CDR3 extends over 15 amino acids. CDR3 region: CASSEGQGMAETQYF. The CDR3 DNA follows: TGTGCCAGCAGCGAGGGACAGGGAATGGCAGAGACCCAGTACTTC.

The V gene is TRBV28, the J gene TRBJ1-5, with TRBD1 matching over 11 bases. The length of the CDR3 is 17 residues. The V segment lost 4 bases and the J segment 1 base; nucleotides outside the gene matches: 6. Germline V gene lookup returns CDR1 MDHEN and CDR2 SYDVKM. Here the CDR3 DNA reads TGTGCCAGCAGTTGGGGGACAGGGGGAGAGAGCAATCAGCCCCAGCATTTT. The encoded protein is CASSWGTGGESNQPQHF.

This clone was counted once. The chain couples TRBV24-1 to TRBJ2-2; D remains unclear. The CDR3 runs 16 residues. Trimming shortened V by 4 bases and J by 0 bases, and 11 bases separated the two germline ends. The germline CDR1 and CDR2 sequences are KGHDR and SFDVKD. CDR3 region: CATSDPGSSNTGELFF. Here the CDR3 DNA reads TGTGCCACCAGTGACCCAGGCTCTTCGAACACCGGGGAGCTGTTTTTT.

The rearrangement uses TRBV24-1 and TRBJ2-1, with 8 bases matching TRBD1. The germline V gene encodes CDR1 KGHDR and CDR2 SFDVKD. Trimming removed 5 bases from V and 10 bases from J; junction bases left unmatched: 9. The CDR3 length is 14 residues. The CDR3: CATSGEGQGMEQFF. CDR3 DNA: TGTGCCACCAGTGGCGAAGGACAGGGCATGGAGCAGTTCTTC.

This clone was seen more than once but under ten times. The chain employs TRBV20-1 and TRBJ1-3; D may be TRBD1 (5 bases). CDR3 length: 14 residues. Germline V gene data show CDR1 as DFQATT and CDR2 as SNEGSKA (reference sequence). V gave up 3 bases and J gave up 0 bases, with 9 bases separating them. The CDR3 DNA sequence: TGCAGTGCTAGTACCACAGGCTCTGGAAACACCATATATTTT. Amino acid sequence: CSASTTGSGNTIYF.

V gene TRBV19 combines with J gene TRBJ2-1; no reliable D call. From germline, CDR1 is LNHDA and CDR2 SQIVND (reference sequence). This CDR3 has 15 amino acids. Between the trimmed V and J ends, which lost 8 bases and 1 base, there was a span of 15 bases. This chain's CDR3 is CASATIGVSYNEQFF. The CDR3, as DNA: TGTGCCAGTGCTACTATTGGGGTTTCCTACAATGAGCAGTTCTTC.

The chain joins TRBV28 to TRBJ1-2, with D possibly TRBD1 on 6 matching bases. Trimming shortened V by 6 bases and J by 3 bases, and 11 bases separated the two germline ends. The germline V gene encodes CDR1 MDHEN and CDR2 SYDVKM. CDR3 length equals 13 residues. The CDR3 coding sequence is TGTGCCAGCAGCATTGGACAGTACTATGGCTACACCTTC. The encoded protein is CASSIGQYYGYTF.

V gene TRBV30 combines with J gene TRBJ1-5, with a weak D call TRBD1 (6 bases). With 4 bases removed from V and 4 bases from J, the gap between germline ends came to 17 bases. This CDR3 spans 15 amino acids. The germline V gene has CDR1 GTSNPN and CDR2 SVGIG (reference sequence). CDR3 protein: CAWTPWGDTNQPQHF. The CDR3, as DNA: TGTGCCTGGACCCCGTGGGGGGACACAAATCAGCCCCAGCATTTT.

CDR3 sequence (DNA): TGTGCCGCGGGGATCGGCGCTGAAGCTTTCTTT. Translated: CAAGIGAEAFF. The chain combines TRBV6-5 with TRBJ1-1, with no clear D. Germline V CDR1 and CDR2: MNHEY, SVGAGI. This CDR3 has 11 residues. V dropped 11 bases and J dropped 6 bases, with 13 bases sitting between them.

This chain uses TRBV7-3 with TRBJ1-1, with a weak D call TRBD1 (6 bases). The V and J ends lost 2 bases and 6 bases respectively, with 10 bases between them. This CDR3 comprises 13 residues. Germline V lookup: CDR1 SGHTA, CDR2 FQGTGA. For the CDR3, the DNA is TGTGCCAGCAGCTTATCACCAGGGGCTGAAGCTTTCTTT. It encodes CASSLSPGAEAFF.